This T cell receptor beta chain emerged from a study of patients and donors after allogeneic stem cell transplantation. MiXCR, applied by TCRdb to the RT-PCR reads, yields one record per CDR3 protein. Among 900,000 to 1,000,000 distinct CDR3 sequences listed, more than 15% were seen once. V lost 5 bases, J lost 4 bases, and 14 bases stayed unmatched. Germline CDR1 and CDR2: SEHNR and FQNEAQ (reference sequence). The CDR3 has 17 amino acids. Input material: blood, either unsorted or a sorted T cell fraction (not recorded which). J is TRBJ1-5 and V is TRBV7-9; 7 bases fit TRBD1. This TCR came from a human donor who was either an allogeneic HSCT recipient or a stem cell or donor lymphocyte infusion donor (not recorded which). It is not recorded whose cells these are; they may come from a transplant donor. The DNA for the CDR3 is TGTGCCAGCAGCCGGGCAGGCGGGACAGAATTTAATCAGCCCCAGCATTTT. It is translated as CASSRAGGTEFNQPQHF.